This T cell receptor beta chain comes out of a study of blood T cells in healthy people across ages. There are a few counts of this clonotype. Together with a sample-barcoded 5' primer, a J-beta primer mix was included in a second PCR lasting about 7 to 12 cycles. TCRdb re-called the 5' RACE reads through MiXCR, storing one row per CDR3 protein. The profile shows 600,000 or so distinct CDR3 sequences, approximately 30% of them singletons. The germline V gene encodes CDR1 MNHEY and CDR2 SMNVEV (reference sequence). The CDR3 totals 17 residues. The ends lost 5 bases at V and 8 bases at J; junction bases unmatched: 15.

This chain connects TRBV27 to TRBJ2-1; 10 bases agree with TRBD1. Input material: blood. This TCR derives from a woman older than 75 in good health. CDR3 protein: CASSPLSRDRGVDEQFF. The CDR3 DNA sequence: TGTGCCAGCAGTCCCCTATCCCGGGACAGGGGAGTGGATGAGCAGTTCTTC.